This record concerns one T cell receptor (beta chain) sequence. This clone was recorded only once. Its recognized antigen is unknown. One base away there is no much larger clone; base qualities are not given. Whole blood was collected in K2EDTA tubes by collaborating institutions according to the institutions' own protocols. Collaborator samples were shipped for TCRbeta analysis as frozen whole blood, isolated PBMCs, or DNA extracted from either sample type. TCRbeta CDR3 regions were amplified from genomic DNA using the immunoSEQ Assay, a bias-controlled multiplex PCR. The original methods were these. Nucleated cell counts per sample were estimated from amplification of reference gene primers within the assay. Sequence reads were collapsed and filtered to measure the absolute abundance of every unique TCRbeta CDR3 rearrangement. For each sample, productive Simpson clonality was calculated as the square root of Simpson's diversity index over productive rearrangements. The source is immuneACCESS, and TCRdb retained only in-frame sequences with V and J called. Part of the clones is not carried over; for the studies checked, unresolved V genes explain less than half of this, and the remainder is unexplained. V, J and clone size are taken as reported in that table, and D and trimming were inferred from the DNA itself. This sample lists around 85,000 clones; 87% were detected once. The ten largest clones add up to about 5.3% of the sample.

The sample is drawn from a study of blood T cell repertoires in COVID-19 (dated by TCRdb to 2020 to 2022). The study in broad terms: Samples from collaborators originated in the United States, Italy and Spain and spanned both the acute and convalescent phases of COVID-19. The dataset comprised deeply sampled blood TCRbeta repertoires from subjects exposed to, actively infected with, or recovered from COVID-19. The material from the prospective study consisted of cDNA or gDNA derived from T cells, B-cell-depleted T cells, or PBMCs. A freely available public database, intended as a resource for researchers studying the immune response to SARS-CoV-2, is where the repertoires were released. Samples were obtained from the ongoing ImmuneRACE study (first 160 participants) and from some 1,200 subjects provided by 6 global collaborators. A de-identified subject ID, COVID-19 status, age in years and sex were almost always included in the sample metadata. Where available, HLA class I and class II types were obtained from metadata supplied by the sample provider rather than from assay-based typing. What the authors observed across the whole study: Clinical and demographic metadata were provided uncurated, with the amount varying by source and participant.

From the cysteine through the phenylalanine, the CDR3 covers 14 amino acids. Kept here is only the CDR3 DNA, which spans 42 bases and is read in frame from base 1. Per the germline V gene, SGHNT is the CDR1 and YENEEA is the CDR2. Compared with germline, V lacks 5 bases and J lacks 3 bases; bases without a gene match: 4. This sequence was found in a man between 60 and 75 years old with acute or convalescent COVID-19. The receptor chain draws on TRBV11-3 and TRBJ2-5; 9 central bases correspond to TRBD1. Sequenced sample: peripheral blood. The nucleotide sequence reads as follows: TGTGCCAGCAGCATGGGGACAGGGAAAGAGACCCAGTACTTC. It specifies CASSMGTGKETQYF.